This TCR beta chain was sequenced in a study of preoperative IRX-2 immunotherapy in early breast cancer. Germline values: CDR1 MNHGY, CDR2 SAAAGT. V was cut by 10 bases and J by 0 bases, with 10 bases left in between. CDR3 size: 14 residues. The table came from immunoSEQ multiplex PCR; TCRdb's copy has only in-frame clones and leaves some out. The sample holds about 3,300 clones, 69% seen once. As to treatment: preoperative locoregional IRX-2 cytokine immunotherapy. Preoperative locoregional IRX-2 cytokine immunotherapy was tested in the phase Ib source study. This TCR was recovered from a human donor with breast cancer. Source: tumor tissue, taken before IRX-2 immunotherapy. The V gene is TRBV6-8, the J gene TRBJ1-6; the D gene is possibly TRBD1 (5 bases). CDR3 sequence reads: CAIRQPSYNSPLHF. The CDR3 DNA reads as TGTGCCATCAGACAGCCCTCCTATAATTCACCCCTCCACTTT.